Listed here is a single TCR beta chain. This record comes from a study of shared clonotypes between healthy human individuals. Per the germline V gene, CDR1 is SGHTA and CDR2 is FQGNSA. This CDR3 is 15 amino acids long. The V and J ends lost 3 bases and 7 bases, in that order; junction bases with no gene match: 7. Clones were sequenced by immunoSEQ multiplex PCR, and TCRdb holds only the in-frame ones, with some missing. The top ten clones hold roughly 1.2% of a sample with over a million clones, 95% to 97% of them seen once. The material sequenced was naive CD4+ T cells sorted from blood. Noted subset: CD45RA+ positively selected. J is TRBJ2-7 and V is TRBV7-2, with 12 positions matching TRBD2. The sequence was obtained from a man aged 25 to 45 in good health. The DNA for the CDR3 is TGTGCCAGCAGCTTCGAGACTAGCGGGAGAGGTGAGCAGTACTTC. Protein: CASSFETSGRGEQYF.